Below, 13 T cell receptor beta chains from the same sample are listed, as sequenced in a study of cytomegalovirus exposure and HLA in healthy donors. 13 Jbeta primers and 60 Vbeta primers were used for the PCR. Libraries were prepared by immunoSEQ multiplex PCR; TCRdb keeps only in-frame clonotypes and omits some of them. The data contain approximately 190,000 clones, approximately 78% of them seen just once; the ten biggest clones take up 0.7% to 0.95%. The sample comprised PBMCs. The receptors were gathered from a woman between 18 and 30 years old in good health and CMV-seronegative.

This clone was seen a handful of times. The rearrangement uses TRBV27 and TRBJ2-7; no reliable D call. This CDR3 is built from 15 residues. Germline lookup yields CDR1 MNHEY and CDR2 SMNVEV (reference sequence). The V end was cut by 6 bases, the J end by 6 bases, with 21 bases between. The CDR3 region has the DNA TGTGCCAGCAGCCTGAGAGACGCCCTTTCAGGCGAGCAGTACTTC. It translates to CASSLRDALSGEQYF.

A remark on this clone: A read error may produce the germline difference seen at one junction end. The V and J genes are TRBV27 and TRBJ2-1; the match to TRBD1 covers 9 bases. The germline V gene encodes CDR1 MNHEY and CDR2 SMNVEV (reference sequence). The CDR3 is made up of 16 amino acids. The CDR3 nucleotides read TGTGCCGGCAGTGTACAGACAGGGGGTAACCACAATGAGCAGTTCTTC. It translates to CAGSVQTGGNHNEQFF.

V gene TRBV27 combines with J gene TRBJ2-7, with TRBD2 matching 11 bases. Germline V gene data show CDR1 as MNHEY and CDR2 as SMNVEV (reference sequence). This CDR3 has 13 residues. The ends lost 5 bases at V and 6 bases at J; junction bases unmatched: 3. The DNA of the CDR3 is TGTGCCAGCAGTATTCTAGCGGGAGGCGAGCAGTACTTC. As protein: CASSILAGGEQYF.

J is TRBJ1-4 and V is TRBV6-1; the match to TRBD1 covers 10 bases. The J segment lost 7 bases and the V segment lost 4 bases, leaving 12 bases of the junction unmatched. Germline CDR1 reads MNHNS; CDR2 reads SASEGT. The CDR3 length is 17 residues. The CDR3 DNA follows: TGTGCCAGCAGTGGACAGGGGGCGTTCGGACTGGGTGAAAAACTGTTTTTT. Encoded protein: CASSGQGAFGLGEKLFF.

This rearrangement joins TRBV4-2 to TRBJ2-3, with TRBD1 matching over 8 bases. Germline loops: CDR1 LGHNA, CDR2 YNFKEQ. The trim removed 0 bases at V and 6 bases at J, leaving 5 bases unmatched. The CDR3 contains 15 residues. CDR3 bases: TGTGCCAGCAGCCAAGAAGGGGACAGGTCCGATACGCAGTATTTT. Its protein product is CASSQEGDRSDTQYF.

The chain couples TRBV5-4 to TRBJ2-5; D is unresolved. There are 13 residues in the CDR3. V lost 0 bases to trimming and J lost 5 bases, with 8 bases between them. In germline, CDR1 is SGHNT, CDR2 YYREEE (reference sequence). In DNA, the CDR3 is TGTGCCAGCAGCTTGGTAGACGGGGAGACCCAGTACTTC. Its protein is CASSLVDGETQYF.

The chain links TRBV6-5 to TRBJ1-2, with D possibly matching TRBD1 (6 bases). The CDR3 has 14 residues. Deletions cut 2 bases from V and 7 bases from J, with 14 bases between. Germline CDR1 is MNHEY and CDR2 is SVGAGI. The CDR3 here is CASSYVGQGPGYTF. CDR3 sequence (DNA): TGTGCCAGCAGTTACGTTGGGCAGGGGCCTGGCTACACCTTC.

This clone was detected once. The chain combines TRBV11-2 with TRBJ1-1; TRBD1 might be the D (6 bases). From germline, CDR1 is SGHAT and CDR2 FQNNGV. The CDR3 is made up of 13 amino acids. V was clipped by 5 bases and J by 4 bases, with 11 bases between them. The CDR3 DNA reads TGTGCCAGCAGCCCGGGCAGGGGCACTGAAGCTTTCTTT. Translated, it gives CASSPGRGTEAFF.

V is TRBV30 and J is TRBJ2-1; 10 bases are shared with TRBD2. Germline V gene lookup returns CDR1 GTSNPN and CDR2 SVGIG (reference sequence). The CDR3 spans 13 residues. With V trimmed by 8 bases and J by 3 bases, 4 bases remained unmatched. The CDR3 reads CAGTSGNYNEQFF. CDR3 nucleotide sequence: TGTGCCGGTACTAGCGGGAACTACAATGAGCAGTTCTTC.

This chain joins TRBV29-1 and TRBJ1-2; maybe TRBD1 (6 bases). Germline V gives CDR1 SQVTM, CDR2 ANQGSEA. This CDR3 is 13 amino acids long. Trimming shortened V by 8 bases and J by 6 bases, and 19 bases separated the two germline ends. CDR3: CSKGGRTWNGYTF. The CDR3 coding sequence is TGCAGCAAGGGGGGGCGAACTTGGAATGGCTACACCTTC.

The chain carries TRBV19 and TRBJ2-5, with 7 positions matching TRBD2. Germline V gives CDR1 LNHDA, CDR2 SQIVND (reference sequence). Trimming removed 3 bases from V and 2 bases from J; junction bases left unmatched: 18. The CDR3 consists of 19 residues. CDR3 bases: TGTGCCAGTAGTATGGCCCCCTTTCTAGGGGCGGGGGTTCAAGAGACCCAGTACTTC. Protein sequence: CASSMAPFLGAGVQETQYF.

V and J are TRBV7-9 and TRBJ2-2; TRBD2 aligns across 7 bases. The CDR3 is 17 amino acids. Germline CDR1 reads SEHNR; CDR2 reads FQNEAQ (reference sequence). J gave up 4 bases and V 5 bases, and 13 bases lay outside the gene matches. The DNA of the CDR3 is TGTGCCAGCAGCCTTGCTGCGGGAGCAGGTGTCACCGGGGAGCTGTTTTTT. Translating gives CASSLAAGAGVTGELFF.

The chain employs TRBV7-2 and TRBJ2-2; D possibly corresponds to TRBD2 (7 bases). Germline loops: CDR1 SGHTA, CDR2 FQGNSA. V lost 5 bases, J lost 4 bases, and 14 bases lay in between. The CDR3 consists of 15 residues. The CDR3 coding sequence is TGTGCCAGCAGCCCAACAGGGAGGGTCACCGGGGAGCTGTTTTTT. It codes for CASSPTGRVTGELFF.